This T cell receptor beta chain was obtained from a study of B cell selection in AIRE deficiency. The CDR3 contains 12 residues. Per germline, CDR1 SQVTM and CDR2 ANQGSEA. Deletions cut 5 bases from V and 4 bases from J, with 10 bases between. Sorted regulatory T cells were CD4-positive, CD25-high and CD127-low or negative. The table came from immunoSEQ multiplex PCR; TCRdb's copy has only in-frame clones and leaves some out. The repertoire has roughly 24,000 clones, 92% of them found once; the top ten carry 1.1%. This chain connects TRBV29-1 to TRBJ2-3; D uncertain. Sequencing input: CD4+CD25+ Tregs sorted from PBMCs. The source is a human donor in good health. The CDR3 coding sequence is TGCAGCGTTATACTGACCCCAGATACGCAGTATTTT. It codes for CSVILTPDTQYF.